These T cell receptor beta chains were read from a single sample in a study of PD-1 blockade in classical Hodgkin lymphoma. Repertoires were generated with immunoSEQ multiplex PCR, while TCRdb's copy carries only in-frame clones and drops some. The sample consists of roughly 20,000 clones, 90% to 95% of them appearing once. The material sequenced was CD4+ T cells from blood. These TCRs come from a human donor with classical Hodgkin lymphoma. The CDR3 runs from the conserved cysteine through the conserved F or W. The D gene is left open where the match is weak. Not all rows give a size; the values are once, few, many and, for expanded clones, a class.

D	V	size	J	DNA	CDR3
.	TRBV9	.	TRBJ2-2	TGTGCCAGCAGCGTAGACCCCGGGGAGCTGTTTTTT	CASSVDPGELFF
TRBD1	TRBV7-2	.	TRBJ2-5	TGTGCCAGCAGCCTGCCTCCGGGACAGGGATCGGAGACCCAGTACTTC	CASSLPPGQGSETQYF
TRBD1	TRBV19	.	TRBJ2-2	TGTGCCAGTAGTGGCTCCCGGGACAGGGCGAACACCGGGGAGCTGTTTTTT	CASSGSRDRANTGELFF
TRBD2	TRBV7-9	.	TRBJ2-5	TGTGCCAGCAGCCCGCTTGGGACTAGCGGGGGGGCAGGAGAGACCCAGTACTTC	CASSPLGTSGGAGETQYF
.	TRBV5-1	.	TRBJ1-2	TGCGCCAGCAGCTTGGAAGGAGGCGACTATGGCTACACCTTC	CASSLEGGDYGYTF
.	TRBV5-4	once	TRBJ2-7	TGTGCCAGCAGCTTGTACGCTAGCTCCTACGAGCAGTACTTC	CASSLYASSYEQYF
TRBD1	TRBV4-1	.	TRBJ2-7	TGCGCCAGCAGCCAGGAGACAGGGAACGAGCAGTACTTC	CASSQETGNEQYF
.	TRBV29-1	.	TRBJ2-3	TGCAGCGTTGACTCCCGGGATGGGACAGATACGCAGTATTTT	CSVDSRDGTDTQYF
.	TRBV6-4	.	TRBJ1-3	TGTGCCAGCAACATTTTCGTGGCTACTGGAAACACCATATATTTT	CASNIFVATGNTIYF
.	TRBV27	.	TRBJ1-1	TGTGCCAGCACTCCGGGGCGGAATGGAGAAGCTTTCTTT	CASTPGRNGEAFF
.	TRBV9	.	TRBJ2-1	TGTGCCAGCAGCGTAGGAGGGATCAATGAGCAGTTCTTC	CASSVGGINEQFF
.	TRBV6-5	.	TRBJ2-3	TGTGCCAGCAGTTACAAGGGGGACTCCGCAGGAAATACGCAGTATTTT	CASSYKGDSAGNTQYF
.	TRBV27	.	TRBJ2-1	TGTGCCAGCAGTTTTTTGCCACTCAACAATGAGCAGTTCTTC	CASSFLPLNNEQFF
.	TRBV11-2	.	TRBJ2-7	TGTGCCAGCAGCATTCTTCGAGGGAAATCCTACGAGCAGTACTTC	CASSILRGKSYEQYF
.	TRBV7-9	.	TRBJ2-7	TGTGCCAGCAGCGTGGACAGAGGCTCCTACGAGCAGTACTTC	CASSVDRGSYEQYF
TRBD2	TRBV5-6	.	TRBJ2-7	TGTGCCAGCAGTTTGACTAGCGGGAGCCACGAGCAGTACTTC	CASSLTSGSHEQYF
TRBD2	TRBV10-3	.	TRBJ2-1	TGTGCCATCAGTGAGGGACTAGCGGGAGTTTTTAATGAGCAGTTCTTC	CAISEGLAGVFNEQFF
TRBD1	TRBV4-1	few	TRBJ1-5	TGCGCCAGCAGCCAAGATACAGGGGGACAGACAAATCAGCCCCAGCATTTT	CASSQDTGGQTNQPQHF
TRBD2	TRBV27	.	TRBJ2-3	TGTGCCAGCAGTCCCCTAGCGGGAGGGAGCACAGATACGCAGTATTTT	CASSPLAGGSTDTQYF
.	TRBV7-2	once	TRBJ2-5	TGTGCCAGCAGACGGTCCAGCCGGCTCCAAGAGACCCAGTACTTC	CASRRSSRLQETQYF
TRBD1	TRBV5-8	.	TRBJ1-2	TGTGCCAGCAGTCGGACAGGGGGCTGGGGGGGCTACACCTTC	CASSRTGGWGGYTF
TRBD2	TRBV10-3	.	TRBJ2-2	TGTGCCAGCCGAGAAAGACTAGCCGGTACCGGGGAGCTGTTTTTT	CASRERLAGTGELFF
.	TRBV7-2	.	TRBJ2-2	TGTGCCAGCAGCTTAGAGGTTCGCACCGGGGAGCTGTTTTTT	CASSLEVRTGELFF
.	TRBV5-1	.	TRBJ2-4	TGCGCCAGCAGCGGGGAGGGACACCTGCGTAGCATTCAGTACTTC	CASSGEGHLRSIQYF
.	TRBV7-8	.	TRBJ2-3	TGTGCCAGCAGCTTATTAAGGTCGGCGGGACCCACAGATACGCAGTATTTT	CASSLLRSAGPTDTQYF
.	TRBV29-1	.	TRBJ2-1	TGCAGCGTTCTGCCACAACAGGAGCGGGCTCGAAGCTCCTACAATGAGCAGTTCTTC	CSVLPQQERARSSYNEQFF
.	TRBV5-4	.	TRBJ1-1	TGTGCCAGCAGCCAGACATCTGCGGTGAACACTGAAGCTTTCTTT	CASSQTSAVNTEAFF
TRBD1	TRBV30	.	TRBJ1-4	TGTGCCTGGAGTGTTAAAAGAGGGACAGGGAGAAGCGAAAAACTGTTTTTT	CAWSVKRGTGRSEKLFF
.	TRBV18	.	TRBJ2-7	TGTGCCAGCTCACCGGACAGCCTTTACGAGCAGTACTTC	CASSPDSLYEQYF
.	TRBV2	.	TRBJ2-1	TGTGCCAGCAGCGGCCTTCTGGGCTCCTACAATGAGCAGTTCTTC	CASSGLLGSYNEQFF
TRBD2	TRBV11-3	few	TRBJ2-1	TGTGCCAGCAGCTCCTTTCGGACTAGCGGTAATGAGCAGTTCTTC	CASSSFRTSGNEQFF
TRBD2	TRBV9	.	TRBJ2-1	TGTGCCAGCAGCGTAGCGGGGGGGCGGACTAGCGGGGTCAATGAGCAGTTCTTC	CASSVAGGRTSGVNEQFF
TRBD1	TRBV27	.	TRBJ1-3	TGTGCCAGCAGTAGGGGGCCTGGAAACACCATATATTTT	CASSRGPGNTIYF
.	TRBV4-3	once	TRBJ2-7	TGCGCCAGCAGCCGATTACTAGACAGTTCCTACGAGCAGTACTTC	CASSRLLDSSYEQYF
TRBD1	TRBV6-1	.	TRBJ2-7	TGTGCCAGCAGTGACGGAAGTCGGACAGGACCTTACGAGCAGTACTTC	CASSDGSRTGPYEQYF
.	TRBV4-3	.	TRBJ1-2	TGCGCCAGCAGCCAAGATAGTACAGGCCTCTATGGCTACACCTTC	CASSQDSTGLYGYTF
.	TRBV6-6	.	TRBJ2-7	TGTGCCAGCAGTTCCCCGGACAGATACGAGCAGTACTTC	CASSSPDRYEQYF
.	TRBV18	.	TRBJ1-2	TGTGCCAGCTCACCCGGAACAGGGCTTGTTAACTATGGCTACACCTTC	CASSPGTGLVNYGYTF
TRBD1	TRBV15	.	TRBJ1-4	TGTGCCACCAGCACCAACCCGACAGGGGGAGATGAAAAACTGTTTTTT	CATSTNPTGGDEKLFF
.	TRBV5-6	.	TRBJ2-7	TGTGCCAGCAGCCCGCTCGAGTCCTACGAGCAGTACTTC	CASSPLESYEQYF
TRBD2	TRBV6-5	.	TRBJ2-7	TGTGCCAGCAGTTCCCGGGGCGGGAGGACCTACGAGCAGTACTTC	CASSSRGGRTYEQYF
.	TRBV29-1	.	TRBJ1-2	TGCAGCGTTGAAGTTGACGGCTACTATGGCTACACCTTC	CSVEVDGYYGYTF
TRBD2	TRBV5-1	.	TRBJ2-3	TGCGCCAGCAGCTTATATGGACGGGAGGCGGGAGATACGCAGTATTTT	CASSLYGREAGDTQYF
.	TRBV19	.	TRBJ1-2	TGTGCCAGTAGTATAGGGTGGGCAGGCGCACCCTATGGCTACACCTTC	CASSIGWAGAPYGYTF
.	TRBV7-6	few	TRBJ1-1	TGTGCCAGCACCCAGCTCGGTGAAGCTTTCTTT	CASTQLGEAFF
.	TRBV13	.	TRBJ2-2	TGTGCCAGCAGCTTAGGCCCCGGGGTCGGCACCGGGGAGCTGTTTTTT	CASSLGPGVGTGELFF
.	TRBV4-2	.	TRBJ1-4	TGTGCCAGCAGCCCTGGGGGGGGTACTAATGAAAAACTGTTTTTT	CASSPGGGTNEKLFF
.	TRBV11-2	.	TRBJ2-6	TGTGCCAGCAGCCCGAGCAGGGGACGGGGGGCCAACGTCCTGACTTTC	CASSPSRGRGANVLTF
.	TRBV5-4	.	TRBJ2-2	TGTGCCAGCAAGAGAGTGGAGGCCGGGGAGCTGTTTTTT	CASKRVEAGELFF